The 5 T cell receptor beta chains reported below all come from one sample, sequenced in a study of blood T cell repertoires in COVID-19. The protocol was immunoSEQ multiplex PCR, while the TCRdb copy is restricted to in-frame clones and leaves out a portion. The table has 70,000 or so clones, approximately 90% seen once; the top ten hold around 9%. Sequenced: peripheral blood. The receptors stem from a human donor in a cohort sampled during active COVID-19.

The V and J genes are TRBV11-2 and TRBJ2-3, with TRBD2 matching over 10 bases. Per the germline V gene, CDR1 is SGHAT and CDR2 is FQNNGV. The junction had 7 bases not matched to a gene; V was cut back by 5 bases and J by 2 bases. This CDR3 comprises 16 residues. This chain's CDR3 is CASSPQRGGLTDTQYF. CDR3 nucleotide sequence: TGTGCCAGCAGCCCCCAGCGGGGGGGCCTCACAGATACGCAGTATTTT.

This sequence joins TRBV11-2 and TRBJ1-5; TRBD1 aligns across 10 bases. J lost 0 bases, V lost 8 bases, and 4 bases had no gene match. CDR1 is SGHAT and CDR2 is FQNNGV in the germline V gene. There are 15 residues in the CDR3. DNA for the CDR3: TGTGCCAGCGGGGGACAGGGGTATAGCAATCAGCCCCAGCATTTT. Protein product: CASGGQGYSNQPQHF.

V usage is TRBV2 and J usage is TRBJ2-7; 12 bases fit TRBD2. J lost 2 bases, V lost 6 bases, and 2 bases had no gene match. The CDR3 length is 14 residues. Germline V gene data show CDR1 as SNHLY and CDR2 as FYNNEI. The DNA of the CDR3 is TGTGCCAGCAGGACTAGCGGGGGCCCCTACGAGCAGTACTTC. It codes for CASRTSGGPYEQYF.

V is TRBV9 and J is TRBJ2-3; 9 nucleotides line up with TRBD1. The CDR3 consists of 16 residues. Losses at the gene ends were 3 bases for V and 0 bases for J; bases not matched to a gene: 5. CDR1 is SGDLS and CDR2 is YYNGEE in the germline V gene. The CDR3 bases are TGTGCCAGCAGCGAAAGGACAGGGGACAGCACAGATACGCAGTATTTT. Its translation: CASSERTGDSTDTQYF.

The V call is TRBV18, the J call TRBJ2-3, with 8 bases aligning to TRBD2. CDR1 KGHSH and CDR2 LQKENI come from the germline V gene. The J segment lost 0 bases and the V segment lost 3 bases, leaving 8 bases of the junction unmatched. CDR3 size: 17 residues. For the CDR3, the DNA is TGTGCCAGCTCACCGCCGTACAGCGGGGGTAGCACAGATACGCAGTATTTT. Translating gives CASSPPYSGGSTDTQYF.